This T cell receptor beta chain is from a study of Ad26.COV2.S vaccination and SARS-CoV-2 variants. Notes on this clone: The same CDR3 is also encoded by other DNA sequences in this sample.

The data were produced by immunoSEQ multiplex PCR, yet TCRdb's version contains in-frame clones alone and is incomplete. The table includes 350,000 to 600,000 clones, 89% detected once. Noted treatment: some 20 received Ad26.COV2.S at low or high dose, single or two shots; 5 received placebo; per-sample allocation not given. Repertoires come from day 63 after the first vaccine or placebo injection. Germline V CDR1 and CDR2: KGHSH, LQKENI. This CDR3 is 14 amino acids long. V dropped 0 bases and J dropped 2 bases, with 7 bases sitting between them. This sequence originates from a person aged 18-65 years who received the Ad26.COV2.S COVID-19 vaccine or a placebo. Sequencing was performed on peripheral blood, taken in a trial of Ad26.COV2.S vaccine versus placebo. The chain joins TRBV18 to TRBJ2-5, with D perhaps TRBD2 (6 bases). The CDR3 loop reads CASSPPAGQETQYF. Written as DNA, the CDR3 is TGTGCCAGCTCACCACCCGCGGGGCAAGAGACCCAGTACTTC.